This TCR beta chain was captured by sequencing in a study of CD8+ T cells in alopecia areata (dated by TCRdb to 2017 to 2018). Context from the whole study: The study used high-throughput TCRbeta sequencing to examine T cell clonal expansion in alopecia areata, in both the C3H/HeJ mouse model and human patients. Amplification of TCRbeta CDR3 regions was done by immunoSEQ multiplex PCR using 35 Vbeta forward primers and 13 Jbeta reverse primers. Scalp clonality was compared across normal scalp (n=4), patchy alopecia areata scalp (n=8), and alopecia totalis/universalis scalp (n=8). RNA came from the PAXgene miRNA kit for fixed scalp, the miRNeasy kit for PBMCs, and the RNeasy kit for mouse skin. Scalp tissue and sorted CD4+ and CD8+ peripheral blood T cells from patchy and totalis/universalis alopecia areata patients and from healthy controls were covered by human TCRbeta sequencing.

Receptor libraries were prepared by the immunoSEQ multiplex PCR assay. RNA was extracted from all samples and reverse transcribed into cDNA, which served as template for TCR sequencing. SuperScript III was used for first-strand cDNA synthesis, primed with a 2:1 mix of oligo-dT and random hexamers. A synthetic immune receptor repertoire was used to gauge amplification bias, and whatever bias remained was removed computationally. Concerning the study's data processing: Raw reads were preprocessed for error removal, and CDR3 was defined according to IMGT conventions as running from the conserved cysteine to phenylalanine. To get clonality, Shannon entropy was normalized by log2 of the number of productive unique TCRs and the result was subtracted from 1. Whether scalp clones were CD4 or CD8 was inferred by matching scalp TCRbeta sequences against CD4 and CD8 repertoires sorted from blood. Not all clones reach the TCRdb copy of this immuneACCESS table, which keeps in-frame sequences only. Checked studies attribute under half of the gap to unresolved V genes and leave the rest unexplained. Clonal size and the V and J genes are those of that table, whereas D and trimming came from the DNA. This sample holds approximately 99,000 clones; about 50% were observed only once. The ten largest clonotypes hold roughly 25% of the sample.

Results and caveats for the whole study, not just this receptor: Compared with mice, TCR sequences shared between patients were less clear, possibly partly because of HLA diversity across the patient population. Unlike mouse skin, which is dominated by gammadelta T cells, normal human skin has resident alphabeta T cells that are also sequenced, and this complicates analysis of the scalp TCR repertoire. Compared with normal scalp, lesional scalp, particularly in alopecia totalis/universalis, had higher clonality and more expanded CD8+ clones, which suggests antigenic drive.

A remark on this clone: No cognate antigen has been identified for it. No quality values exist for individual bases; no much larger clone is one base distant.

Lesional scalp punch biopsies and peripheral blood were collected from alopecia areata patients. After PBMCs were isolated by density centrifugation and stained for CD3, CD4 and CD8, a FACSAria was used to sort CD4+ and CD8+ T cells. As part of a multicenter biomarker study, untreated alopecia areata patients were recruited. For several biomarker-study patients, blood CD8+ T cells were further sorted into NKG2D-low and NKG2D-high fractions. The sample taken for sequencing was NKG2D-low CD8+ T cells sorted from blood. The cell subset or site label corresponds to: sorted CD8+ NKG2D-low blood T cells. This sequence originates from a human donor with alopecia areata.

The CDR3 region: CASSPFDLDNEQFF. The DNA sequence is as follows: TGTGCCAGCAGCCCGTTCGATCTAGACAATGAGCAGTTCTTC. This chain is built from TRBV16 and TRBJ2-1; the D gene cannot be resolved reliably. V is clipped by 4 bases and J by 5 bases, and the sequence between their germline boundaries is 12 bases long. As encoded in the germline V gene, CDR1 is KGHSY while CDR2 is FQNENV. The CDR3, cysteine through phenylalanine, is 14 amino acids long. Only the CDR3 DNA is retained, 42 bases long and in frame from the first base. The full variable domain, completed from the reference TRBV16 and TRBJ2-1 proteins outside the CDR3, reads GEEVAQTPKHLVRGEGQKAKLYCAPIKGHSYVFWYQQVLKNEFKFLISFQNENVFDETGMPKERFSAKCLPNSPCSLEIQATKLEDSAVYFCASSPFDLDNEQFFGPGTRLTVL.